This TCR beta chain comes out of a study of beta chain features in type 1 diabetes. Notes on the study in general: Across all four CD4+ subsets, people with type 1 diabetes showed modestly shorter TCRB CDR3s. Researchers cautioned that cDNA sequencing could over-represent cells with high TCR expression.

Staining for CD45RO/CCR7/CD25/CD127/CD95/CD27 allowed sorting of CD4+ naive, central memory, regulatory and stem cell-like memory cells. From germline, CDR1 is SGHTA and CDR2 FQGNSA. The CDR3 consists of 14 residues. With 5 bases clipped from V and 4 bases from J, the junction kept 7 bases outside the gene matches. The entirety of the isolated RNA underwent reverse transcription, so expressed TCRB transcripts were sequenced. Assay: immunoSEQ multiplex PCR; the TCRdb copy retains only in-frame clones and omits some. Here the sample spans around 150,000 clones, 9% to 12% being singletons. Concerning this clone itself: Its target is not known.

This sequence joins TRBV7-2 and TRBJ2-5; 7 nucleotides line up with TRBD2. The material sequenced was central memory CD4+ T cells from blood. The receptor's source is a man younger than 45 with type 1 diabetes. The CDR3 loop is CASSPSGVRETQYF. The DNA for the CDR3 is TGTGCCAGCAGCCCTAGCGGAGTCAGAGAGACCCAGTACTTC.